This TCR beta chain comes out of a study of blood T cell repertoires in COVID-19. CDR3 length: 16 amino acids. Per the germline V gene, CDR1 is SGHTA and CDR2 is FQGTGA. V lost 2 bases, J lost 0 bases, and 10 bases lay in between. Seattle-derived patients entered the study during active infection and were followed longitudinally. Some clones are missing from TCRdb's copy, which holds only in-frame ones; the method was immunoSEQ multiplex PCR. Here the sample spans some 150,000 clones, approximately 83% being singletons. This clone was seen more than once but under ten times. V gene TRBV7-3 combines with J gene TRBJ2-2; TRBD2 is a possible D gene (7 bases). Sequencing input: peripheral blood. The origin of this receptor is a woman aged 55 to 70 with COVID-19, enrolled during active disease. The CDR3 DNA is TGTGCCAGCAGCTTACGGGGGGCTGCGAACACCGGGGAGCTGTTTTTT. Amino acids: CASSLRGAANTGELFF.